The sequence of this T cell receptor (beta chain) was determined in a study of blood T cell repertoires in COVID-19. The CDR3 covers 15 residues. Per germline, CDR1 SGHAT and CDR2 FQNNGV. V gave up 5 bases and J gave up 3 bases; unmatched junction bases: 5. Authors' analysis steps: Using reference gene primer amplification, nucleated cell counts were estimated. Sequenced by immunoSEQ multiplex PCR; TCRdb stores in-frame clones only, minus some. D and trimming were read from the DNA, whereas the V and J calls and clone size are those reported in that table. Of some 99,000 clones listed, 75% to 90% are singletons.

The sequence came from a woman between 50 and 59 years old with acute or convalescent COVID-19. The chain combines TRBV11-2 with TRBJ2-4; 9 bases map to TRBD1. Sequences were obtained from peripheral blood. The CDR3 region is CASSPLGQGKNIQYF. CDR3 sequence (DNA): TGTGCCAGCAGCCCCTTGGGACAGGGCAAAAACATTCAGTACTTC.